This T cell receptor (beta chain) is from a study of CD8 T cells in Susac syndrome (dated by TCRdb to between 2018 and 2021). Study-wide context: Repertoire sequencing was used to test whether CD8+ T cell activation and differentiation in Susac syndrome was antigen driven. The clonality of the CD8+ T cell repertoire was compared across 12 healthy donors, some 14 Susac syndrome patients and fewer than 16 multiple sclerosis patients. The full study reports these points: The TCR sequencing and HLA analysis was acknowledged to have included a relatively small number of individuals.

The CDR3 contains 14 residues, cysteine and phenylalanine counted. The DNA shown is the 42-base CDR3, in frame from base 1. The CDR1 and CDR2 encoded by the germline V gene are SGHRS and YFSETQ. Relative to germline, V is 2 bases shorter and J is 3 bases shorter, with 12 bases between their ends. With regard to this clonotype: Its antigen is currently not known. Base qualities are missing; no much larger clone stands one base away.

RNA was extracted using the RNeasy kit, and roughly 0.5 to 1 microgram was reverse transcribed with random hexamers. TCR beta CDR3 regions were amplified with the immunoSEQ multiplex PCR assay covering 54 Vbeta and 13 Jbeta segments. To correct PCR amplification bias, a synthetic template baseline was used for both primer optimization and computational correction. Per the original workflow: Only productive sequences were kept, with reads annotated to V, D and J genes according to IMGT and analyzed in immunoSEQ Analyzer. Clonality was computed as one minus Shannon entropy normalized by log2 of the number of productive unique sequences. For each patient and control, public and private clones were evaluated among the 100 most prevalent clones. A clone was defined as Susac-specific if it was absent from the healthy and MS cohorts, from about a thousand published viral clones and from other ImmuneACCESS disease sequences. TCRdb itself trimmed the public reads at Q25 with fastp, ran MiXCR and retained productive beta chains. Entries that share a CDR3 protein sequence are merged under the most common genes and DNA. These V and J calls rely on TCRdb rather than the paper's analysis. The sample table holds hundreds of thousands of distinct CDR3 sequences, of which 85% were seen once. The ten largest clones take up roughly 0.21% of the sample.

Peripheral blood CD8+ and CD4+ T cells from healthy donors, Susac syndrome patients and multiple sclerosis patients were profiled by high-throughput TCR beta sequencing. The multiple sclerosis controls were treatment-naive patients who had stable or active relapsing-remitting disease and met the revised McDonald criteria. Bulk CD8+ and CD4+ T cells were purified by magnetic negative isolation, while CD8+ TEMRA cells were enriched using FACS. Blood was drawn into EDTA tubes, processed within 24 hours, and PBMCs were isolated by density gradient centrifugation. PBMCs intended for TCR sequencing were frozen in liquid nitrogen and were later thawed in a 37 degrees C water bath. A purity of at least 90% was achieved for sorted or isolated CD4+, CD8+ and CD8+ TEMRA cells.

The sequenced sample consisted of CD8+ T cells from PBMCs. This clonotype originated in a human donor with multiple sclerosis. The rearranged segments are TRBV5-1 and TRBJ2-7, with a weak D call of TRBD2 (6 bases match). The sequenced DNA: TGCGCCAGCAGCTTATGGGCGGGATACTACGAGCAGTACTTC. Its translation reads: CASSLWAGYYEQYF.